The 6 T cell receptor beta chains below were found in one sample sequenced in a study of T-cell memory formation after mild COVID-19. TCRdb analysed the 5' RACE reads with MiXCR anew, one entry per CDR3 protein. Seen here are 100,000 to 150,000 distinct CDR3 sequences, about 5.9% observed once, and the top ten hold 2.2%. The sequenced sample consisted of PBMCs or a T cell subset sorted from them (not recorded which). All receptors derive from an adult woman who had mild COVID-19 (a few samples of this study predate the infection). Cell type and time point are not known.

This clonotype was seen only a few times. This CDR3 is CASSSAGHFTGELFF. The CDR3 DNA is TGTGCCAGCAGTTCCGCGGGACATTTCACCGGGGAGCTGTTTTTT. The genes are TRBV5-6 and TRBJ2-2, with D perhaps assigned TRBD1 or TRBD2 (6 bases each). CDR3 size: 15 residues. Germline lookup yields CDR1 SGHDT and CDR2 YYEEEE. V was cut by 5 bases and J by 4 bases, with 15 bases left in between. Filled out from reference TRBV5-6 and TRBJ2-2, the complete variable domain reads DAGVTQSPTHLIKTRGQQVTLRCSPKSGHDTVSWYQQALGQGPQFIFQYYEEEERQRGNFPDRFSGHQFPNYSSELNVNALLLGDSALYLCASSSAGHFTGELFFGEGSRLTVL.

This clonotype was seen at least ten times. This sequence joins TRBV5-1 and TRBJ2-3; D ambiguous. V lost 1 base to trimming and J lost 3 bases, with 3 bases between them. There are 12 residues in the CDR3. Germline lookup yields CDR1 SGHRS and CDR2 YFSETQ. The CDR3 reads CASSLLTDTQYF. The CDR3 region has the DNA TGCGCCAGCAGCTTGTTAACAGATACGCAGTATTTT.

The V gene is TRBV6-5, the J gene TRBJ2-3; 8 nucleotides align to TRBD2. The CDR3 runs to 16 residues. V lost 3 bases to trimming and J lost 6 bases; unmatched junction nucleotides: 11. In germline, CDR1 is MNHEY, CDR2 SVGAGI. CDR3 DNA: TGTGCCAGCAGTTATAAGGGGGGTCTAGCGGGCGATACGCAGTATTTT. Amino acids: CASSYKGGLAGDTQYF.

This clonotype was detected a few times. J is TRBJ2-7 and V is TRBV20-1; a weak D match, TRBD1 (6 bases). In germline, CDR1 is DFQATT, CDR2 SNEGSKA (reference sequence). The CDR3 is 14 residues long. Between the trimmed V and J ends, which lost 6 bases and 3 bases, there was a span of 18 bases. The CDR3 here is CSAPTQTGDYEQYF. In nucleotides, the CDR3 is TGCAGTGCCCCTACCCAGACAGGAGACTACGAGCAGTACTTC.

At least ten counts were recorded for this clonotype. The CDR3 coding sequence is TGCGCCAGCAGCTTAACTTCTCGGAGCGGGAGTCGCACCGGGGAGCTGTTTTTT. Amino acids: CASSLTSRSGSRTGELFF. The chain joins TRBV5-1 to TRBJ2-2; TRBD2 agrees at 8 bases. Trimming took 2 bases from V and 4 from J; bases not matched to a gene: 13. The CDR3 totals 18 residues. Germline lookup yields CDR1 SGHRS and CDR2 YFSETQ.

This clonotype came up many times. CDR3 protein: CASSETTGGNQPQHF. CDR3 bases: TGTGCCAGCAGCGAAACGACAGGCGGCAATCAGCCCCAGCATTTT. The J gene is TRBJ1-5, the V gene TRBV7-9, with a possible D match to TRBD1 (6 bases). The CDR3 is 15 residues long. Germline CDR1 SEHNR, CDR2 FQNEAQ (reference sequence). Trimming cost V 5 bases and J 2 bases, with 13 bases left between them.